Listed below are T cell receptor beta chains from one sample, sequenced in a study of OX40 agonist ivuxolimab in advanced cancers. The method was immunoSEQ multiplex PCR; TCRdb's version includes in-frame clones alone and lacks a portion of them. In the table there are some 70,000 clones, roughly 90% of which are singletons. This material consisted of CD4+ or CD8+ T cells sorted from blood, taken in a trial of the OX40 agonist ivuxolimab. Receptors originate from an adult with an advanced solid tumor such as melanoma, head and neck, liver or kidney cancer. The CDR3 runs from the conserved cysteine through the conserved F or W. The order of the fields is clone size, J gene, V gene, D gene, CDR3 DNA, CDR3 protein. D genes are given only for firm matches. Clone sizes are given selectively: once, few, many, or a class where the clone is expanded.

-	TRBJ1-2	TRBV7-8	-	TGTGCCAGCAGCCCCCCCGAAGGATATGGCTACACCTTC	CASSPPEGYGYTF
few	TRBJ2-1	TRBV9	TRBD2	TGTGCCAGCAGCGGAGCGATAGCGGGGGGCTACAATGAGCAGTTCTTC	CASSGAIAGGYNEQFF
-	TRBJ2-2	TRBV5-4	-	TGTGCCAGCAGCTTGGACAGCCCCAGTAGGGGGGAGCTGTTTTTT	CASSLDSPSRGELFF
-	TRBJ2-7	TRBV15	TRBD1	TGTGCCACCAGCATTGACAGGGGATCGTACGAGCAGTACTTC	CATSIDRGSYEQYF
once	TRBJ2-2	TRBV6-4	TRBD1	TGTGCCAGCAGTCAGACAGGGATCACTACCGGGGAGCTGTTTTTT	CASSQTGITTGELFF
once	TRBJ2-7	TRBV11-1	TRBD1	TGTGCCAGCAGCTCCAAACAGGGGTCCGAGCAGTACTTC	CASSSKQGSEQYF
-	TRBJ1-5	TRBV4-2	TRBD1	TGTGCCAGCAGCCAACAATTAGGACAGGGAAATCAGCCCCAGCATTTT	CASSQQLGQGNQPQHF
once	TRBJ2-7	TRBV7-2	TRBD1	TGTGCCAGCAGCACAACGGAGAGGGGGCTTTACGAGCAGTACTTC	CASSTTERGLYEQYF
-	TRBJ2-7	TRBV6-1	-	TGTGCCAGCACCCAAGGCGTGAGTGGAGTCTACGAGCAGTACTTC	CASTQGVSGVYEQYF
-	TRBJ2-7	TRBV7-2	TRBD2	TGTGCCAGCAGCTCCCCCATAGTGGGGGGGTCCTACGAGCAGTACTTC	CASSSPIVGGSYEQYF
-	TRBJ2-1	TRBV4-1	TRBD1	TGCGCCAGCAGCCAATCGGGGACAGGGAACAATGAGCAGTTCTTC	CASSQSGTGNNEQFF
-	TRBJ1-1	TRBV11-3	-	TGTGCCAGCAGCTTAGTGAATCAGGGGCAGACTGAAGCTTTCTTT	CASSLVNQGQTEAFF
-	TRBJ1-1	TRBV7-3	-	TGTGCCAGCAGCCGGGACGGAATCACTGAAGCTTTCTTT	CASSRDGITEAFF
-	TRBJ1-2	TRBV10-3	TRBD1	TGTGCCATAAACTACAGGGGGCGGGAGATGCGCGGCACCTTC	CAINYRGREMRGTF
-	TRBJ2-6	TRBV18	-	TGTGCCAGCTCACCAGGCATCTCTGGGGCCAACGTCCTGACTTTC	CASSPGISGANVLTF
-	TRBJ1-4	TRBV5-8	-	TGTGCCAGCAGCTCGGGTGCAGAAAAACTGTTTTTT	CASSSGAEKLFF